The entry below describes one T cell receptor beta chain. What it binds is unknown. The data derive from a study of cytomegalovirus exposure and HLA in healthy donors. Overall study results and limits: Researchers counted 150 to 200 TCR beta chains as cytomegalovirus-associated.

A roughly 120-subject validation cohort, separate from the 666-subject first cohort, supplied the donors. Trimming at V came to 5 bases and at J to 5 bases, leaving 6 bases not matched to a gene. From germline, CDR1 is SEHNR and CDR2 FQNEAQ (reference sequence). This CDR3 region has 14 residues. The protocol was immunoSEQ multiplex PCR, while the TCRdb copy is restricted to in-frame clones and leaves out a portion. Of over 70,000 clones listed, 70% to 90% are singletons. The sequencing sample was made of PBMCs. The clonotype originates from a woman between 18 and 29 years old in good health and CMV-seropositive. The chain has TRBV7-9 and TRBJ2-1; 7 bases are a match to TRBD1. The CDR3 sequence is CASSPSTGHNEQFF. The CDR3 region has the DNA TGTGCCAGCAGCCCCTCGACAGGGCACAATGAGCAGTTCTTC.